This T cell receptor (beta chain) derives from a study of vaccination and CD4 T cells after COVID-19. The overall study: Each control culture was treated with a CEFX pool, an HIV-1 Nef pool, or no peptide.

Concerning this clonotype itself: What it recognizes is unknown.

Cultured CD4+ T cells had their DNA profiled by the Oncomine TCR Beta short-read assay. Via MiXCR, TCRdb re-called the PCR reads, giving one row per CDR3 protein. The sample yields about 14,000 distinct CDR3 sequences, 30% to 35% seen once. The treatment is: roughly 11-day PBMC culture with coronavirus spike peptide pools or control peptides (ViraFEST assay). The CDR3 has 12 residues. The V gene end was trimmed by 6 bases and the J gene end by 8 bases; junction bases not matched to a gene: 3. The gene calls are TRBV12-3 or TRBV12-4 and TRBJ2-4; 8 bases are a match to TRBD1. The receptor comes from a human donor who had recovered from COVID-19. The sample was CD4+ T cells from blood, cultured in vitro, taken after SARS-CoV-2 vaccination. The CDR3 region has the DNA TGTGCCAGCAGGGGACAGGTCGACATTCAGTACTTC. Encoded protein: CASRGQVDIQYF.